The rows below give T cell receptor beta chains drawn from one sample of a study of cytomegalovirus exposure and HLA in healthy donors. The assay was immunoSEQ multiplex PCR, and TCRdb's table has in-frame clones only and misses some. The data show some 98,000 clones, approximately 9% seen once. Sequencing was performed on PBMCs. These receptors were taken from a man in his fifties in good health and CMV-seropositive. Each CDR3 is given with its conserved first and last residue. The D gene is left open where the match is weak. Some rows mark clone size as missing; the rest say once, few, many or name a class of expanded clone.

J,D,V,size,CDR3,DNA
TRBJ1-2,TRBD1,TRBV28,NA,CASSLGQGALNGYTF,TGTGCCAGCAGTCTCGGACAGGGGGCTTTGAATGGCTACACCTTC
TRBJ2-1,TRBD1,TRBV2,few,CASRGTGNMHEQFF,TGTGCCAGCCGAGGGACAGGGAATATGCATGAGCAGTTCTTC
TRBJ1-1,NA,TRBV28,NA,CAVISTEAFF,TGTGCAGTTATCAGCACTGAAGCTTTCTTT
TRBJ2-2,NA,TRBV7-9,few,CASSLALGVTGELFF,TGTGCCAGCAGCTTAGCGCTAGGGGTCACCGGGGAGCTGTTTTTT
TRBJ1-1,TRBD1,TRBV29-1,few,CSVGAFGQGGTEAFF,TGCAGCGTTGGAGCATTTGGACAGGGCGGCACTGAAGCTTTCTTT
TRBJ2-3,TRBD1,TRBV28,few,CASSSQPTGENTQYF,TGTGCCAGCAGTTCTCAACCTACAGGGGAAAATACGCAGTATTTT
TRBJ2-3,TRBD1,TRBV7-3,few,CASSRDRGDTQYF,TGTGCCAGCAGTCGGGACAGGGGGGATACGCAGTATTTT
TRBJ2-4,TRBD2,TRBV5-6,few,CASSSRGGIQYF,TGTGCCAGCAGCTCTCGGGGGGGGATTCAGTACTTC
TRBJ1-2,TRBD1,TRBV6-5,NA,CASSYSTGPPGYTF,TGTGCCAGCAGTTACTCGACAGGGCCACCTGGCTACACCTTC
TRBJ2-2,NA,TRBV2,NA,CASSGTGELFF,TGTGCCAGCAGCGGCACCGGGGAGCTGTTTTTT
TRBJ1-6,NA,TRBV9,NA,CASSVGGESPLHF,TGTGCCAGCAGCGTAGGCGGAGAATCTCCCCTCCACTTT
TRBJ1-1,NA,TRBV28,few,CASSSPQVMNTEAFF,TGTGCCAGCAGTTCCCCACAGGTGATGAACACTGAAGCTTTCTTT
TRBJ2-3,TRBD1,TRBV10-3,NA,CAIASPGTGSTDTQYF,TGTGCCATAGCGTCACCCGGGACAGGGAGCACAGATACGCAGTATTTT
TRBJ2-1,TRBD2,TRBV7-9,few,CASSSETSGSSFREQFF,TGTGCCAGCAGCTCGGAGACTAGCGGGAGTTCCTTCCGTGAGCAGTTCTTC
TRBJ1-2,NA,TRBV18,few,CASSPQGLSSGYTF,TGTGCCAGCTCACCACAGGGGCTCTCTAGTGGCTACACCTTC
TRBJ1-5,TRBD1,TRBV28,few,CASSFMDRVGQPQHF,TGTGCCAGCAGTTTCATGGACAGGGTCGGACAGCCCCAGCATTTT
TRBJ1-1,TRBD1,TRBV5-1,few,CASARRGQGNTEAFF,TGCGCCAGCGCTCGTCGGGGACAGGGGAACACTGAAGCTTTCTTT
TRBJ1-2,NA,TRBV28,few,CASSPETGSRRNYGYTF,TGTGCCAGCAGTCCAGAGACAGGTTCGAGGCGGAACTATGGCTACACCTTC
TRBJ2-3,NA,TRBV18,few,CASSVSLTDTQYF,TGTGCCAGCTCAGTATCCTTGACAGATACGCAGTATTTT
TRBJ2-7,NA,TRBV4-1,NA,CASSHVGSPEQYF,TGCGCCAGCAGCCATGTGGGCAGCCCCGAGCAGTACTTC
TRBJ2-7,TRBD1,TRBV29-1,few,CSGLAGDSISYEQYF,TGCAGCGGCTTGGCAGGGGACAGCATCTCCTACGAGCAGTACTTC
TRBJ2-2,TRBD2,TRBV28,NA,CASSLFSGRPGELFF,TGTGCCAGCAGTTTATTTAGCGGGAGACCCGGGGAGCTGTTTTTT
TRBJ2-5,NA,TRBV11-2,NA,CASSHGWETQYF,TGTGCCAGCAGCCACGGTTGGGAGACCCAGTACTTC
TRBJ2-7,NA,TRBV4-2,NA,CASSQDAVSSYEQYF,TGTGCCAGCAGCCAAGATGCGGTGAGCTCCTACGAGCAGTACTTC
TRBJ1-2,NA,TRBV4-1,few,CASSQGAGLGNYGYTF,TGCGCCAGCAGCCAAGGGGCAGGGCTAGGTAACTATGGCTACACCTTC
TRBJ1-4,NA,TRBV5-6,few,CASSLGLGDNEKLFF,TGTGCCAGCAGCTTGGGTCTCGGGGATAATGAAAAACTGTTTTTT
TRBJ2-4,TRBD2,TRBV2,few,CASSDIGRASNIQYF,TGTGCCAGCAGTGATATCGGGAGGGCCTCTAACATTCAGTACTTC
TRBJ2-1,TRBD1,TRBV7-9,NA,CASSLDRQGFSYNEQFF,TGTGCCAGCAGCTTAGATAGACAGGGTTTCTCCTACAATGAGCAGTTCTTC
TRBJ1-5,NA,TRBV5-1,few,CASSSMGGGQPQHF,TGCGCCAGCAGCTCCATGGGGGGAGGGCAGCCCCAGCATTTT
TRBJ1-1,NA,TRBV28,few,CASSPDSGTEAFF,TGTGCCAGCTCCCCGGACAGCGGCACTGAAGCTTTCTTT
TRBJ2-3,NA,TRBV9,few,CASSVVTGTDTQYF,TGTGCCAGCAGCGTAGTAACGGGCACAGATACGCAGTATTTT
TRBJ2-1,TRBD2,TRBV5-6,NA,CASTDGTGGPGWYNEQFF,TGTGCCAGCACCGACGGGACGGGAGGGCCTGGTTGGTACAATGAGCAGTTCTTC
TRBJ2-2,NA,TRBV18,NA,CASSPATTTGELFF,TGTGCCAGCTCACCAGCGACTACGACCGGGGAGCTGTTTTTT
TRBJ2-1,TRBD1,TRBV7-9,few,CASSFMGQGNSYNEQFF,TGTGCCAGCAGCTTTATGGGACAGGGGAACTCCTACAATGAGCAGTTCTTC
TRBJ1-1,TRBD1,TRBV14,NA,CASSQRQGVYTEAFF,TGTGCCAGCAGCCAACGACAGGGGGTCTACACTGAAGCTTTCTTT
TRBJ2-7,NA,TRBV28,NA,CASSLSDRSYLAQYF,TGTGCCAGCAGTCTCTCCGACAGGTCCTATTTAGCGCAGTACTTC
TRBJ2-5,TRBD1,TRBV29-1,few,CSASQGEETQYF,TGCAGCGCCTCGCAGGGGGAAGAGACCCAGTACTTC